This TCR beta chain was sequenced during a study of cytomegalovirus exposure and HLA in healthy donors. Concerning this clone: No antigen is known for it.

Study observations and caveats: Researchers reported in a later analysis that common viral pathogens appeared linked to several top clusters.

The PCR employed 60 Vbeta primers together with 13 Jbeta primers. Only in-frame clones appear in the TCRdb table, and some are missing; sequencing was by immunoSEQ multiplex PCR. The top ten hold over 1.2% of the sample, which has around 150,000 clones, approximately 81% seen once. The CDR3 sequence is 16 residues long. CDR1 SGHVS and CDR2 FNYEAQ come from the germline V gene. The V and J ends lost 6 bases and 2 bases, in that order; junction bases with no gene match: 8. The chain uses TRBV7-6 and TRBJ2-1, with 9 positions matching TRBD2. The sample consisted of PBMCs. This receptor was obtained from a man younger than 35 in good health and CMV-seronegative. The CDR3 here is CASRVRPSGTYNEQFF. The CDR3 DNA reads TGTGCCAGCAGGGTAAGACCTAGCGGGACCTACAATGAGCAGTTCTTC. The full variable domain, completed using reference TRBV7-6 and TRBJ2-1, is GAGVSQSPRYKVTKRGQDVALRCDPISGHVSLYWYRQALGQGPEFLTYFNYEAQQDKSGLPNDRFSAERPEGSISTLTIQRTEQRDSAMYRCASRVRPSGTYNEQFFGPGTRLTVL.